The next 18 T cell receptor beta chains were all read from a single sample in a study of regulatory T cells in long-lasting Graves disease. Sample time point: persistent/refractory GD, antithyroid drugs over 5 years with positive TRAb. From RNA extracted from PBMCs, the TCR library was made. Construction of the TCR beta libraries employed iRepertoire HTBI primers in conjunction with Arm-PCR of CDR3 regions. TCRdb ran MiXCR on the multiplex PCR reads and lists one entry per CDR3 protein. The data contain 400,000 to 500,000 distinct CDR3 sequences, around 23% of them singletons. This specimen was peripheral blood mononuclear cells (PBMCs), taken when the disease was refractory, from a patient treated with antithyroid drugs. The origin of the receptors is a female donor with Graves disease.

For this clonotype: Likely a read error: the CDR3 ends without its conserved phenylalanine or tryptophan. The DNA is omitted, as the CDR3 cannot be located on it reliably, and the CDR3 follows TCRdb's listing. This rearrangement joins TRBV7-8 to TRBJ2-7; the listed D gene, TRBD2, was not tested against the DNA. The CDR3 spans 8 amino acids, including both terminal residues. In germline, CDR1 is SGHVS, CDR2 FQNEAQ. CDR3 protein: CASRPIAG.

At least ten counts were recorded for this clonotype. This sequence joins TRBV28 and TRBJ2-7, with 11 bases fitting TRBD2. J gave up 5 bases and V 6 bases, and 6 bases lay outside the gene matches. The CDR3 has 14 amino acids. Germline V gives CDR1 MDHEN, CDR2 SYDVKM. The CDR3 DNA follows: TGTGCCAGCAGAGTAGCGGGAGGGCCCCACGAGCAGTACTTC. Its protein is CASRVAGGPHEQYF.

The rearrangement joins TRBV15 to TRBJ2-1; 7 bases align to TRBD2. From germline, CDR1 is LNHNV and CDR2 YYDKDF (reference sequence). V was clipped by 1 base and J by 5 bases; unmatched bases: 2. The CDR3 runs to 14 residues. The CDR3 sequence is CATSRGLADNEQFF. CDR3 DNA sequence: TGTGCCACCAGCAGAGGGCTAGCGGACAATGAGCAGTTCTTC.

The rearrangement uses TRBV20-1 and TRBJ2-3; D perhaps matches TRBD1 (6 bases). Germline V gene sequence: CDR1 DFQATT, CDR2 SNEGSKA (reference sequence). V lost 0 bases, J lost 4 bases, and 8 bases lay in between. The CDR3 is made up of 13 amino acids. The CDR3 here is CSAREDRSDTQYF. The CDR3 coding sequence is TGCAGTGCTAGAGAAGACAGGTCAGATACGCAGTATTTT.

This chain uses TRBV6-1 with TRBJ1-4, with unresolved D. CDR3 length: 17 amino acids. The germline gives CDR1 MNHNS, CDR2 SASEGT. The germline V and J ends were trimmed by 6 bases and 0 bases, with 17 bases remaining between them. CDR3 in DNA: TGTGCCAGCAGAAAAACTCCGGACGGCACAACTAATGAAAAACTGTTTTTT. Residues: CASRKTPDGTTNEKLFF.

This clonotype was observed at least ten times. CDR3 in amino acids: CASSLGTIPRRETQYF. CDR3 DNA sequence: TGTGCCAGCAGCCTGGGGACGATCCCCCGGAGAGAGACCCAGTACTTC. The chain uses TRBV7-8 and TRBJ2-5, with D perhaps TRBD1 or TRBD2 (5 bases each). The CDR3 totals 16 residues. From germline, CDR1 is SGHVS and CDR2 FQNEAQ. The V end lost 5 bases, the J end lost 4 bases, and 20 bases lay between the germline ends.

The chain has TRBV12-3 or TRBV12-4 and TRBJ2-3; D uncertain. Trimming shortened V by 10 bases and J by 4 bases, and 12 bases separated the two germline ends. The CDR3 has 12 amino acids. CDR3 coding DNA: TGTGCCACCTCGACGGTCCCAGATACGCAGTATTTT. Its translation is CATSTVPDTQYF.

The chain links TRBV20-1 to TRBJ2-2, with 7 bases aligning to TRBD2. CDR3 length: 18 residues. The J segment lost 5 bases and the V segment lost 2 bases, leaving 17 bases of the junction unmatched. The germline gives CDR1 DFQATT, CDR2 SNEGSKA (reference sequence). CDR3 DNA: TGCAGTGCTAGAAGGGAGGGCAGAACCCTCCGTGGGACCGGGGAGCTGTTTTTT. Protein sequence: CSARREGRTLRGTGELFF.

This clonotype was recorded many times. The chain combines TRBV7-3 with TRBJ1-1, with D possibly being TRBD1 (5 bases). Germline-derived CDR1 and CDR2 are SGHTA and FQGTGA. The CDR3 contains 15 residues. The V end was cut by 1 base, the J end by 0 bases, with 9 bases between. The CDR3, as DNA: TGTGCCAGCAGCTTAATGCCAGGGATGAACACTGAAGCTTTCTTT. Its translation is CASSLMPGMNTEAFF.

The chain recombines TRBV7-8 with TRBJ2-1; 8 nucleotides align to TRBD2. CDR3 length: 14 amino acids. The V gene end was trimmed by 5 bases and the J gene end by 9 bases; junction bases not matched to a gene: 9. Per the germline V gene, CDR1 is SGHVS and CDR2 is FQNEAQ. This chain's CDR3 is CASSTGTRVGEQFF. CDR3 bases: TGTGCCAGCAGCACCGGGACTAGGGTCGGTGAGCAGTTCTTC.

About this clonotype itself: A much larger clone differs by one base, so this may be a read error. The chain links TRBV6-1 to TRBJ1-2; weak D call: TRBD1 (5 bases). Trimming cost V 10 bases and J 4 bases, with 25 bases left between them. Germline CDR1 MNHNS, CDR2 SASEGT. CDR3 length equals 16 residues. CDR3 DNA sequence: TGTGCCAACACTCCCGACTACGGGGGGGTGGGCTATGGCTACACCTTC. It is translated as CANTPDYGGVGYGYTF.

This clonotype turned up a few times. The V and J genes are TRBV5-1 and TRBJ2-1; 13 nucleotides line up with TRBD2. The CDR3 is made up of 17 amino acids. Germline V CDR1 and CDR2: SGHRS, YFSETQ. J lost 3 bases, V lost 3 bases, and 6 bases had no gene match. CDR3 amino acids: CASSSSGTSGDYNEQFF. The CDR3 DNA sequence: TGCGCCAGCAGCTCCTCGGGGACTAGCGGGGACTACAATGAGCAGTTCTTC.

This clonotype was seen repeatedly, ten times or more. CDR3 sequence reads: CAWLGQWETQYF. The DNA for the CDR3 is TGTGCCTGGCTTGGACAGTGGGAGACCCAGTACTTC. V gene TRBV30 combines with J gene TRBJ2-5; D is possibly TRBD1 (6 bases). The germline V and J ends were trimmed by 5 bases and 5 bases, with 12 bases remaining between them. Germline CDR1 reads GTSNPN; CDR2 reads SVGIG (reference sequence). The CDR3 is 12 amino acids. Filled out from reference TRBV30 and TRBJ2-5, the complete variable domain reads SQTIHQWPATLVQPVGSPLSLECTVEGTSNPNLYWYRQAAGRGLQLLFYSVGIGQISSEVPQNLSASRPQDRQFILSSKKLLLSDSGFYLCAWLGQWETQYFGPGTRLLVL.

This clonotype showed up just once. Possible read error: a much larger clone is one base away. The chain uses TRBV11-3 and TRBJ2-5; 9 positions agree with TRBD2. The CDR3 length is 15 residues. Germline lookup yields CDR1 SGHNT and CDR2 YENEEA. DNA for the CDR3: TGTGCCAGCAGCGACCCGCGGGAGGGGGGGGAGACCCAGTGCTTC. Its translation is CASSDPREGGETQCF.

In this sample, this clonotype turned up many times. This chain uses TRBV5-1 with TRBJ1-5; tentative D call: TRBD1 (6 bases). CDR1 is SGHRS, CDR2 YFSETQ, per germline. The V and J ends lost 4 bases and 0 bases respectively, with 8 bases between them. CDR3 length: 14 amino acids. The CDR3, as DNA: TGCGCCAGCAGCCCAGGGGATAGCAATCAGCCCCAGCATTTT. Its translation: CASSPGDSNQPQHF.

This clonotype came up once. Being one base from a much bigger clone, this may be a read error. V gene TRBV27 combines with J gene TRBJ2-7; TRBD2 matches at 11 bases. V lost 7 bases to trimming and J lost 0 bases; unmatched junction nucleotides: 8. There are 16 residues in the CDR3. Germline values: CDR1 MNHEY, CDR2 SMNVEV (reference sequence). The CDR3 spells CASIRGTSGSSYEQYF. The CDR3 DNA is TGTGCCAGCATCCGGGGGACTAGCGGAAGCTCCTACGAGCAGTACTTC.

The V gene is TRBV7-9, the J gene TRBJ2-7; D is undetermined. Germline lookup yields CDR1 SEHNR and CDR2 FQNEAQ (reference sequence). V lost 1 base, J lost 6 bases, and 7 bases lay in between. The length of the CDR3 is 12 residues. The CDR3 region is CASSLELPEQYF. CDR3 DNA: TGTGCCAGCAGCTTAGAGCTCCCCGAGCAGTACTTC.

This clonotype has a count of ten or more. The rearrangement links TRBV6-1 to TRBJ1-4; D possibly corresponds to TRBD1 (6 bases). This CDR3 has 16 residues. Germline lookup yields CDR1 MNHNS and CDR2 SASEGT. V lost 6 bases and J 0 bases, leaving 14 bases between the germline ends. The CDR3 spells CASRITGTTTNEKLFF. CDR3 nucleotide sequence: TGTGCCAGCAGAATAACCGGGACAACAACTAATGAAAAACTGTTTTTT.